Listed here are 17 T cell receptor beta chains from one sample, sequenced in a study of cytomegalovirus exposure and HLA in healthy donors. A multiplex PCR was run with 60 Vbeta primers and 13 Jbeta primers. TCRdb's copy holds only in-frame clones and misses some; the assay was immunoSEQ multiplex PCR. This table holds 160,000 or so clones, about 85% found once. The material sequenced was PBMCs. These receptors were collected from a woman between 18 and 29 years old in good health and CMV-seronegative.

This chain uses TRBV4-1 with TRBJ2-2, with a tentative D call TRBD2 (5 bases). CDR3 size: 15 residues. Germline values: CDR1 MGHRA, CDR2 YSYEKL. Trimming removed 3 bases from V and 6 bases from J, with 14 bases in between. In nucleotides, the CDR3 is TGCGCCAGCAGCCAGGCGACTAATCAGGCCGGGGAGCTGTTTTTT. This gives the protein CASSQATNQAGELFF.

This clone was found once. This chain joins TRBV2 and TRBJ1-5; no firm D call. Germline CDR1 reads SNHLY; CDR2 reads FYNNEI. The V end lost 7 bases, the J end lost 6 bases, and 13 bases lay between the germline ends. The CDR3 contains 13 residues. The CDR3 DNA reads as TGTGCCAGCACGGGAGAGTGGGGTCAGCCCCAGCATTTT. Its protein product is CASTGEWGQPQHF.

The J gene is TRBJ2-7, the V gene TRBV15; D might be TRBD2 (6 bases). Between the trimmed V and J ends, which lost 5 bases and 0 bases, there was a span of 11 bases. The V gene's germline CDR1 is LNHNV and CDR2 YYDKDF (reference sequence). This CDR3 comprises 14 residues. CDR3: CATSGGLRSYEQYF. CDR3 bases: TGTGCCACCAGCGGGGGACTTCGCTCCTACGAGCAGTACTTC.

This clone turned up a few times. The chain combines TRBV27 with TRBJ2-7; 7 nucleotides align to TRBD1. Germline CDR1 reads MNHEY; CDR2 reads SMNVEV (reference sequence). V dropped 5 bases and J dropped 1; count of bases not matched to a gene: 5. CDR3 length equals 14 residues. In DNA, the CDR3 is TGTGCCAGCAGTCGACAGGGAGCTTCCTACGAGCAGTACTTC. Amino acid sequence: CASSRQGASYEQYF.

Details on this clone: The sample has other DNA sequences that encode this CDR3 too. This chain uses TRBV28 with TRBJ1-5; D call uncertain. V lost 6 bases, J lost 3 bases, and 15 bases lay in between. The V gene's germline CDR1 is MDHEN and CDR2 SYDVKM. This CDR3 has 15 amino acids. CDR3 sequence reads: CASSFGRVNNQPQHF. The CDR3 nucleotides are TGTGCCAGCAGCTTCGGGAGAGTCAACAATCAGCCCCAGCATTTT.

The rearrangement uses TRBV10-3 and TRBJ1-5; possibly TRBD1 for D (5 bases). V dropped 8 bases and J dropped 3 bases, with 11 bases sitting between them. This CDR3 comprises 13 residues. Germline-derived CDR1 and CDR2 are ENHRY and SYGVKD. The DNA for the CDR3 is TGTGCCATCCGGGCAGGGCCCAATCAGCCCCAGCATTTT. This translates into CAIRAGPNQPQHF.

The chain uses TRBV5-1 and TRBJ1-1; 8 bases line up with TRBD1. The CDR3 loop spans 16 amino acids. V gave up 3 bases and J gave up 5 bases; unmatched junction bases: 12. Germline V gene sequence: CDR1 SGHRS, CDR2 YFSETQ. CDR3 bases: TGCGCCAGCAGCTCAGGGGTCAGGGGGCAGCGAACTGAAGCTTTCTTT. As protein: CASSSGVRGQRTEAFF.

This clone was observed a few times. This sequence joins TRBV27 and TRBJ2-7; D gene unclear. The germline gives CDR1 MNHEY, CDR2 SMNVEV (reference sequence). V lost 3 bases to trimming and J lost 1 base, with 10 bases between them. The CDR3 is 14 amino acids. The CDR3 DNA reads as TGTGCCAGCAGTTTCTCCCCAGAATCCTACGAGCAGTACTTC. Translated, it gives CASSFSPESYEQYF.

The J gene is TRBJ1-4, the V gene TRBV27, with a possible D match to TRBD1 (5 bases). The germline gives CDR1 MNHEY, CDR2 SMNVEV (reference sequence). The CDR3 is made up of 14 amino acids. V was pared by 8 bases and J by 4 bases, with 14 bases between. The CDR3 sequence is CASRFGGGNEKLFF. In DNA form, the CDR3 reads TGTGCCAGCCGGTTCGGGGGGGGTAATGAAAAACTGTTTTTT.

J is TRBJ2-5 and V is TRBV5-4; the D is unclear. Trimming removed 2 bases from V and 2 bases from J, with 7 bases in between. The CDR3 has 13 amino acids. Germline V lookup: CDR1 SGHNT, CDR2 YYREEE (reference sequence). This CDR3 is CASSFQIQETQYF. In DNA form, the CDR3 reads TGTGCCAGCAGCTTCCAGATTCAAGAGACCCAGTACTTC.

Comment on this clone: At one end, the junction sequence differs from germline, possibly due to a read error. Other DNA sequences in this sample translate to the same CDR3. This chain uses TRBV11-2 with TRBJ1-2, with 7 bases fitting TRBD1. Germline lookup yields CDR1 SGHAT and CDR2 FQNNGV. The CDR3 sequence is 15 residues long. CDR3 protein: CASSLDPAGGYGYTF. CDR3 in DNA: TGCGCCAGCAGCTTAGACCCGGCAGGGGGTTATGGCTACACCTTC.

The chain links TRBV9 to TRBJ2-7; weak D call: TRBD2 (5 bases). The CDR3 consists of 15 residues. Germline V gene lookup returns CDR1 SGDLS and CDR2 YYNGEE. The germline V and J ends were trimmed by 2 bases and 0 bases, with 12 bases remaining between them. The CDR3: CASSVNVGSSYEQYF. CDR3 in DNA: TGTGCCAGCAGCGTCAATGTGGGGAGCTCCTACGAGCAGTACTTC.

This clone was counted only a few times. This sequence joins TRBV28 and TRBJ2-1; the match to TRBD1 covers 8 bases. CDR3 length: 14 residues. The germline CDR1 and CDR2 sequences are MDHEN and SYDVKM. V lost 9 bases, J lost 0 bases, and 4 bases stayed unmatched. The CDR3 protein is CASSGGHSYNEQFF. The CDR3 DNA reads as TGTGCCAGTTCAGGGGGCCACTCCTACAATGAGCAGTTCTTC.

The V call is TRBV9, the J call TRBJ2-2; 9 nucleotides match TRBD2. CDR1 is SGDLS and CDR2 is YYNGEE in the germline V gene. This CDR3 is built from 17 residues. V was pared by 2 bases and J by 0 bases, with 5 bases of the junction left unmatched. CDR3 coding DNA: TGTGCCAGCAGCGTCAGTAGCGGGGGACCGAACACCGGGGAGCTGTTTTTT. This translates into CASSVSSGGPNTGELFF.

This clone was seen once. The V gene is TRBV5-1, the J gene TRBJ1-4; D may be TRBD1 (5 bases). The CDR3 loop spans 14 amino acids. CDR1 and CDR2 from the germline V gene are SGHRS and YFSETQ. V shed 3 bases and J shed 8 bases, with 14 bases lying between them. CDR3 residues: CASSWTSKNEKLFF. Written as DNA, the CDR3 is TGCGCCAGCAGCTGGACATCGAAGAACGAAAAACTGTTTTTT.

This clone was detected a few times. The V gene is TRBV4-1, the J gene TRBJ1-5; TRBD1 agrees at 9 bases. V shed 0 bases, J shed 6 bases, and the junction held 9 bases outside the gene matches. This CDR3 is built from 17 residues. Germline V gene sequence: CDR1 MGHRA, CDR2 YSYEKL. The CDR3 nucleotides are TGCGCCAGCAGCCAAGATGTGACAGGGGGAATCGGTCAGCCCCAGCATTTT. This gives the protein CASSQDVTGGIGQPQHF.

V is TRBV29-1 and J is TRBJ2-2; 8 nucleotides agree with TRBD1. Germline V CDR1 and CDR2: SQVTM, ANQGSEA. The trim removed 3 bases at V and 3 bases at J, leaving 3 bases unmatched. The CDR3 length is 14 residues. The DNA for the CDR3 is TGCAGCGTTGACAGGGGGCCATACACCGGGGAGCTGTTTTTT. Its translation is CSVDRGPYTGELFF.